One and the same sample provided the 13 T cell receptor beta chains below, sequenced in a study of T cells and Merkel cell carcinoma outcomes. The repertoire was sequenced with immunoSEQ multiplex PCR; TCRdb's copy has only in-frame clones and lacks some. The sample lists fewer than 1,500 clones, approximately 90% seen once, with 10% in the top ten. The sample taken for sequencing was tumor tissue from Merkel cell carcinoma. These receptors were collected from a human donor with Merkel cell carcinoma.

In nucleotides, the CDR3 is TGTGCCAGCAGCTTAGACATTAATCAGCCCCAGCATTTT. Translating gives CASSLDINQPQHF. V usage is TRBV5-4 and J usage is TRBJ1-5; D is unclear. The CDR3 is made up of 13 amino acids. The ends were cut back, 2 bases at V and 4 bases at J, with 7 bases in the middle. In germline, CDR1 is SGHNT, CDR2 YYREEE (reference sequence).

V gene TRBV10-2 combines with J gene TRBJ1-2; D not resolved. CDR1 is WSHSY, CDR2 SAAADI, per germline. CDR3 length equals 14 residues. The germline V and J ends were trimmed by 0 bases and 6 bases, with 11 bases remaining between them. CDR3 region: CASSESELWDGYTF. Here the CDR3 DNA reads TGCGCCAGCAGTGAGTCGGAGTTGTGGGATGGCTACACCTTC.

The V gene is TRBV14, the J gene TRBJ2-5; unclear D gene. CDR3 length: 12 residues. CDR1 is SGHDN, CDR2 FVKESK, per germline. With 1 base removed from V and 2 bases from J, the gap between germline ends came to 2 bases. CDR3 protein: CASSQAQETQYF. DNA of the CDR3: TGTGCCAGCAGCCAAGCGCAAGAGACCCAGTACTTC.

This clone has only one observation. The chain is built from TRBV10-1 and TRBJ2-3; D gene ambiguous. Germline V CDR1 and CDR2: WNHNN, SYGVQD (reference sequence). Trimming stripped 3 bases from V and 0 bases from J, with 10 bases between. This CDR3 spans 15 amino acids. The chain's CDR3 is CASSEWSASTDTQYF. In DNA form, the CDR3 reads TGCGCCAGCAGTGAATGGAGTGCCAGCACAGATACGCAGTATTTT.

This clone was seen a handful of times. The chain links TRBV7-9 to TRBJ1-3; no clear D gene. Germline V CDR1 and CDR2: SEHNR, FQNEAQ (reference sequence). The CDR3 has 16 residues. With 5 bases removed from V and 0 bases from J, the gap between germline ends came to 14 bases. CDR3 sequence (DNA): TGTGCCAGCAGCCCACCCGGACGGGGCTCTGGAAACACCATATATTTT. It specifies CASSPPGRGSGNTIYF.

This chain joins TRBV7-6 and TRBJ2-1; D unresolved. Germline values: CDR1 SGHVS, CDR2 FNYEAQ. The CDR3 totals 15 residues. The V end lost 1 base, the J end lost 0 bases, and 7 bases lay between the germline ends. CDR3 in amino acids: CASSLGPSSYNEQFF. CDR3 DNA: TGTGCCAGCAGCTTAGGCCCCAGCTCCTACAATGAGCAGTTCTTC.

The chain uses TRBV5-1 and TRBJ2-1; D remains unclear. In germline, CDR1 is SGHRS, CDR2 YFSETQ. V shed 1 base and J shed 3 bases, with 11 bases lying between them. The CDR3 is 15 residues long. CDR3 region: CASSLLDRYYNEQFF. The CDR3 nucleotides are TGCGCCAGCAGCTTGCTCGATCGATACTACAATGAGCAGTTCTTC.

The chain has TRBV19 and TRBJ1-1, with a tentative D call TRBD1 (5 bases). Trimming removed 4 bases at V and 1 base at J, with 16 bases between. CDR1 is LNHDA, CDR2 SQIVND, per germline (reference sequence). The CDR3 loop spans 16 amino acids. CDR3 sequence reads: CASSSSGRLQNTEAFF. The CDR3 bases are TGTGCCAGTAGTAGCTCAGGGAGACTCCAGAACACTGAAGCTTTCTTT.

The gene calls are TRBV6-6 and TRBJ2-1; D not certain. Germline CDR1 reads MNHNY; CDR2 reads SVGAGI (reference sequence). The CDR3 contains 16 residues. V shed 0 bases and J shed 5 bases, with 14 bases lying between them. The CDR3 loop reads CASSYSVGRRNNEQFF. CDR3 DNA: TGTGCCAGCAGTTACTCAGTGGGTAGACGGAACAATGAGCAGTTCTTC.

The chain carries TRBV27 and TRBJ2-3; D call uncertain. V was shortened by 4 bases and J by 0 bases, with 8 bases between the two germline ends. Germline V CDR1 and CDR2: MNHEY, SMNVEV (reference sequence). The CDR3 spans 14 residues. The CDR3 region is CASSSITSTDTQYF. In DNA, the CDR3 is TGTGCCAGCAGTTCGATTACTAGCACAGATACGCAGTATTTT.

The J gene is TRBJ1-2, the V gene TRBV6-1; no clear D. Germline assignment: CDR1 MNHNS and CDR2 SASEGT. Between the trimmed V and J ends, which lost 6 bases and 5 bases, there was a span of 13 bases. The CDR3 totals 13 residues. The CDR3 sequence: CASSPRATYGYTF. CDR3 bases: TGTGCCAGCAGCCCCCGGGCTACTTATGGCTACACCTTC.

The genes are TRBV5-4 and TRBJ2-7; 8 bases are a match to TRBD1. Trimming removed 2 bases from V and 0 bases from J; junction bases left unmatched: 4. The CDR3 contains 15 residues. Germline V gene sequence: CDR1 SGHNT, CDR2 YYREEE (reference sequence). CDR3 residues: CASSLGQGGSYEQYF. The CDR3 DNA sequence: TGTGCCAGCAGCTTAGGACAGGGTGGCTCCTACGAGCAGTACTTC.

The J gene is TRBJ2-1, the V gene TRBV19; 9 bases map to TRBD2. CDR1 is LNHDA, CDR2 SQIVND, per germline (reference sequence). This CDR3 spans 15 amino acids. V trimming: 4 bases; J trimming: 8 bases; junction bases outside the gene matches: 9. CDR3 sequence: CASSNSGGSADEQFF. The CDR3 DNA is TGTGCCAGTAGTAATAGCGGGGGTTCGGCCGATGAGCAGTTCTTC.